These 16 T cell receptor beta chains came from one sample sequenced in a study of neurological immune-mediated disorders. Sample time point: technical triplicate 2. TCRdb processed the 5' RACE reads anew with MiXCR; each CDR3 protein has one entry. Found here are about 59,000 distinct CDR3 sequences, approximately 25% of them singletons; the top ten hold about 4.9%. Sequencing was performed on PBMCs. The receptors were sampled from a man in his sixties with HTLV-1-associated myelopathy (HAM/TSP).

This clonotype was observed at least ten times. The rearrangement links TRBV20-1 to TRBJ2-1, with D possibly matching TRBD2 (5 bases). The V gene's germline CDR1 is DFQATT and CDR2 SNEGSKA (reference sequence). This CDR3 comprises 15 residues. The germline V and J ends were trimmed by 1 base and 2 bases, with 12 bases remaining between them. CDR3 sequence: CSARGGSGTYNEQFF. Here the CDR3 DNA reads TGCAGTGCTAGAGGCGGCAGCGGAACCTACAATGAGCAGTTCTTC.

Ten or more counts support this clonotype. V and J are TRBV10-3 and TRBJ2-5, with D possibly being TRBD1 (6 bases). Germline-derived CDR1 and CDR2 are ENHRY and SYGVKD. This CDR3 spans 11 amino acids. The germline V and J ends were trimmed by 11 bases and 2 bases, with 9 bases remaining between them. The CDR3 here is CAVQGQETQYF. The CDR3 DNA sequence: TGTGCCGTACAGGGACAAGAGACCCAGTACTTC.

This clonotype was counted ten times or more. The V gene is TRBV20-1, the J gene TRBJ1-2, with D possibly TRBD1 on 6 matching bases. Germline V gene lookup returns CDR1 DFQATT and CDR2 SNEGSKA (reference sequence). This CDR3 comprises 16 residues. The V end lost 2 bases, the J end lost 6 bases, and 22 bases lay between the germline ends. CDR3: CSARPPTGAPSDGYTF. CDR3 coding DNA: TGCAGTGCTAGACCCCCCACGGGGGCCCCATCCGATGGCTACACCTTC.

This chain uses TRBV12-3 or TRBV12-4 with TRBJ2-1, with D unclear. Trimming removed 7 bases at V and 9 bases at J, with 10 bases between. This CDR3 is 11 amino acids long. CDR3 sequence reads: CASKEAREQFF. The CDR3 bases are TGTGCCAGCAAAGAGGCCCGTGAGCAGTTCTTC.

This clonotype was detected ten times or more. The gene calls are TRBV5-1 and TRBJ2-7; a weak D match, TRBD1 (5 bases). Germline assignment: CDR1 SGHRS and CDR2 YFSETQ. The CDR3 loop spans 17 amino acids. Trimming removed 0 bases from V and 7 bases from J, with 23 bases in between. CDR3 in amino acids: CASSLGSGISPSREQYF. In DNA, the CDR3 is TGCGCCAGCAGCTTGGGGTCAGGGATCTCTCCGTCGAGGGAGCAGTACTTC.

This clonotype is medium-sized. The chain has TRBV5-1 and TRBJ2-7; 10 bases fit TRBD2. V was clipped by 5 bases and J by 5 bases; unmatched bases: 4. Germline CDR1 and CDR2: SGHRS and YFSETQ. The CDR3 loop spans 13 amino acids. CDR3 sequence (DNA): TGCGCCAGCAGGACGGGACTAGCGAACGAGCAGTACTTC. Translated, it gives CASRTGLANEQYF.

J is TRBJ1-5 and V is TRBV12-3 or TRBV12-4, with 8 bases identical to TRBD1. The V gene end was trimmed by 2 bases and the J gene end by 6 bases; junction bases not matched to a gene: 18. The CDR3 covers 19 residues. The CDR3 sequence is CASSLTVMLNRGMAQPQHF. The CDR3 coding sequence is TGTGCCAGCAGTTTAACTGTGATGCTGAACAGGGGGATGGCTCAGCCCCAGCATTTT.

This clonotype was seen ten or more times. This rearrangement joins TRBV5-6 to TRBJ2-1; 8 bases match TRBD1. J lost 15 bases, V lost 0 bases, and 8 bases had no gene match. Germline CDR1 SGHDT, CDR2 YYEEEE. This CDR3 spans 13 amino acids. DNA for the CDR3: TGTGCCAGCAGCTTGGCCCCGGACAGGGTGTCGTTCTTC. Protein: CASSLAPDRVSFF.

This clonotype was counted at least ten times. The CDR3 DNA reads TGTGCCAGCAGTTTAAGGGACTATGGCTACACCTTC. Protein product: CASSLRDYGYTF. The rearrangement uses TRBV12-3 or TRBV12-4 and TRBJ1-2, with unresolved D. The CDR3 sequence is 12 residues long. Trimming took 2 bases from V and 3 from J, leaving 4 bases between them.

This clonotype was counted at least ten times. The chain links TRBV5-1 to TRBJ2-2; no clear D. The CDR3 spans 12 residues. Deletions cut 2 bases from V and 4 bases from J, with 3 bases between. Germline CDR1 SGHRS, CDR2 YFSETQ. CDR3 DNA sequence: TGCGCCAGCAGCTTAAGCACCGGGGAGCTGTTTTTT. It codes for CASSLSTGELFF.

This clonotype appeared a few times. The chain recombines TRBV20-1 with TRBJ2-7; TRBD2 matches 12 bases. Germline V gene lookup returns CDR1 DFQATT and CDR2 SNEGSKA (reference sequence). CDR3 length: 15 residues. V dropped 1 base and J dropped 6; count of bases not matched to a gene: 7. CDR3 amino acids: CSARASTSGRLEQYF. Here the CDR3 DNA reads TGCAGTGCTAGAGCATCGACTAGCGGGAGACTCGAGCAGTACTTC.

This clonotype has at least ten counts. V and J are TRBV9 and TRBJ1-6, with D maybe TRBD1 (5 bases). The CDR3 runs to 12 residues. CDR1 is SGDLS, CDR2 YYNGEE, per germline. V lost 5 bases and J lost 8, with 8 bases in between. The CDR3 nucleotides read TGTGCCAGCAGGTCGGGGGATTCACCCCTCCACTTT. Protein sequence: CASRSGDSPLHF.

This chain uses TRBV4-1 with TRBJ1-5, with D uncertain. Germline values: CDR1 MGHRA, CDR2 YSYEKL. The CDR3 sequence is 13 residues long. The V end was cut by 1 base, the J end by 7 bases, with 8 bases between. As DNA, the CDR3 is TGCGCCAGCAGCCAAGGTTTCGGCCAGCCCCAGCATTTT. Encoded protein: CASSQGFGQPQHF.

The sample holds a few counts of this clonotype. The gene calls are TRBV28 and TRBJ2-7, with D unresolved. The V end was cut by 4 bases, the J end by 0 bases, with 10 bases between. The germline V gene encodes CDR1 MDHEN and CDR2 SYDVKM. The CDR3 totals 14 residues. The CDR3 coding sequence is TGTGCCAGCAGTTGGACGGTGAGCTCCTACGAGCAGTACTTC. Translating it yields CASSWTVSSYEQYF. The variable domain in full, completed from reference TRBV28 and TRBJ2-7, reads DVKVTQSSRYLVKRTGEKVFLECVQDMDHENMFWYRQDPGLGLRLIYFSYDVKMKEKGDIPEGYSVSREKKERFSLILESASTNQTSMYLCASSWTVSSYEQYFGPGTRLTVT.

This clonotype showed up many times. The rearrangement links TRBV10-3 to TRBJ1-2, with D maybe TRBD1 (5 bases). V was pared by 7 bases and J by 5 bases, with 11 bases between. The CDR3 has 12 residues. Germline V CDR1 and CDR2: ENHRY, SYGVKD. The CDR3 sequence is CAITKGEYGYTF. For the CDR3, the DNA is TGTGCCATCACCAAAGGGGAGTATGGCTACACCTTC.

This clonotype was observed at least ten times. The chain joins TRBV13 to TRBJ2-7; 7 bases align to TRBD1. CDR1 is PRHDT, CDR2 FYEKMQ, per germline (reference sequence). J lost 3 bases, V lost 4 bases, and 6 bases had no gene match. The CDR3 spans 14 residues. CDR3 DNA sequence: TGTGCCAGCAGCTACCGGGACAGATACTACGAGCAGTACTTC. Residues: CASSYRDRYYEQYF.